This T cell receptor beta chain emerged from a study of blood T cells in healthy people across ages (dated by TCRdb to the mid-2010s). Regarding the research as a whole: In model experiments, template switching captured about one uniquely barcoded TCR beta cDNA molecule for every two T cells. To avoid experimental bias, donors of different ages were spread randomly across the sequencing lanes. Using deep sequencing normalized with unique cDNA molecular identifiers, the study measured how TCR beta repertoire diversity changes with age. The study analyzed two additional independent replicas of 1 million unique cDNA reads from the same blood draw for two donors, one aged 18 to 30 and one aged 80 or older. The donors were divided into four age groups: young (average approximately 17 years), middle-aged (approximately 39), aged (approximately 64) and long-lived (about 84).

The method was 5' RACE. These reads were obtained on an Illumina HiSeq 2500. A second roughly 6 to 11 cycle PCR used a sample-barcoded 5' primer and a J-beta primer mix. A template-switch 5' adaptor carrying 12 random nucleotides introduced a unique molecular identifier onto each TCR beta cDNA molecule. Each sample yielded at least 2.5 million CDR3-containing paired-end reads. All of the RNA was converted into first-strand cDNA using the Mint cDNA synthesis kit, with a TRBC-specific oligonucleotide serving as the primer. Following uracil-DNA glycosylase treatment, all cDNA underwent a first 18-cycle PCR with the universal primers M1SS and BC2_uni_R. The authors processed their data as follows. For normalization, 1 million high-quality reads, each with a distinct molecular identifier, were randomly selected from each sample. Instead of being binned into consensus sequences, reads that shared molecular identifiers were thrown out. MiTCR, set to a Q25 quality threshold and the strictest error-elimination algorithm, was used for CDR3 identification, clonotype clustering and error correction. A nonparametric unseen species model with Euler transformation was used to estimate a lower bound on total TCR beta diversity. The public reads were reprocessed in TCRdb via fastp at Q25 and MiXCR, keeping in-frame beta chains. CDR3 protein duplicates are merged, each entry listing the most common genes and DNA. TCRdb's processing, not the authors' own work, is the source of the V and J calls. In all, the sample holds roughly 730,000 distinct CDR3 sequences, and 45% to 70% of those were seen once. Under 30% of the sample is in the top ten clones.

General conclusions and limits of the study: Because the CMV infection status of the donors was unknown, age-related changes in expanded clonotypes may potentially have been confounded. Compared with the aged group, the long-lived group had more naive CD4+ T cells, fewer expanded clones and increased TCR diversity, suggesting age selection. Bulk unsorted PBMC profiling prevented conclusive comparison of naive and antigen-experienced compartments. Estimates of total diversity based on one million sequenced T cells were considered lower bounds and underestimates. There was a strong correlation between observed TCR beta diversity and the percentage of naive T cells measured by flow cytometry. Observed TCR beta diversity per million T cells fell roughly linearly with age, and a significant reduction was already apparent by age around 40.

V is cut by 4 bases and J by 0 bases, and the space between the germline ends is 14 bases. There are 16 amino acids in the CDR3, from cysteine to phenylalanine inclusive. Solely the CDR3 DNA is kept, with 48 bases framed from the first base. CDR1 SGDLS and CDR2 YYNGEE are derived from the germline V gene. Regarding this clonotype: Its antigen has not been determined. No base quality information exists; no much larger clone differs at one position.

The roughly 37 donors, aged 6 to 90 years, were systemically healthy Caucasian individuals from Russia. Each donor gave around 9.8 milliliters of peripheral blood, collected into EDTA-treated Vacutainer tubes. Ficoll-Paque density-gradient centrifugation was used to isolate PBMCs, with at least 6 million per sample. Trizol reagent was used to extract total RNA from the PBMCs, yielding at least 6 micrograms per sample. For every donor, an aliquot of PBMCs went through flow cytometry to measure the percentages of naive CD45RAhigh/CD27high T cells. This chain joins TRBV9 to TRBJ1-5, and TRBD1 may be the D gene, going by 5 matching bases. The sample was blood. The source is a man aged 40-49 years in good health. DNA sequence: TGTGCCAGCAGCCCCGGGAGGGGCTATAGCAATCAGCCCCAGCATTTT. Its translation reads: CASSPGRGYSNQPQHF.